Following are 24 T cell receptor beta chains from one sample sequenced in a study of beta chain features in type 1 diabetes. Investigators reverse transcribed all isolated RNA, so they sequenced expressed TCRB transcripts. TCRdb's table, derived via immunoSEQ multiplex PCR, lists solely in-frame clones and lacks some. The sample has around 450,000 clones, more than 9.5% seen once; the top ten hold about 0.042%. Sequencing was carried out using naive CD4+ T cells from blood. The receptors stem from a woman younger than 30 in good health.

CDR3 protein: CASSFIADGYTF. CDR3 nucleotides: TGTGCCAGCAGCTTTATTGCTGATGGCTACACCTTC. This chain uses TRBV7-9 with TRBJ1-2; D is unclear. CDR3 size: 12 residues. V shed 3 bases and J shed 6 bases, with 8 bases lying between them. Germline V lookup: CDR1 SEHNR, CDR2 FQNEAQ (reference sequence).

This clone was observed a few times. CDR3 protein: CASSLSGTGSYEQYV. The CDR3 DNA sequence: TGTGCCAGCAGCCTGTCCGGGACAGGGTCCTACGAGCAGTACGTC. This rearrangement joins TRBV28 to TRBJ2-7; 9 positions agree with TRBD1. Germline values: CDR1 MDHEN, CDR2 SYDVKM. V dropped 6 bases and J dropped 1; count of bases not matched to a gene: 7. CDR3 size: 15 residues.

This sequence joins TRBV5-1 and TRBJ2-5; 15 bases agree with TRBD2. CDR1 and CDR2 (germline): SGHRS, YFSETQ. V dropped 4 bases and J dropped 4; count of bases not matched to a gene: 5. The CDR3 extends over 16 amino acids. CDR3 in amino acids: CASSPPGLAGGETQYF. CDR3 bases: TGCGCCAGCAGCCCACCGGGACTAGCGGGAGGAGAGACCCAGTACTTC.

This clone appeared a few times. The V and J genes are TRBV2 and TRBJ2-5; D is possibly TRBD1 or TRBD2 (5 bases each). The V gene's germline CDR1 is SNHLY and CDR2 FYNNEI. V lost 4 bases and J 2 bases, leaving 5 bases between the germline ends. CDR3 size: 12 residues. The CDR3 DNA reads as TGTGCCAGCAGTGGGGGGCAAGAGACCCAGTACTTC. Its translation: CASSGGQETQYF.

The sample holds many counts of this clone. The V call is TRBV28, the J call TRBJ2-1; TRBD2 is a possible D gene (5 bases). V lost 8 bases to trimming and J lost 10 bases, with 12 bases between them. The CDR3 has 11 amino acids. CDR1 is MDHEN, CDR2 SYDVKM, per germline. CDR3 nucleotides: TGTGCCAGCGGACTGTGGCGGGAGCAGTTCTTC. Translated, it gives CASGLWREQFF.

The gene calls are TRBV7-2 and TRBJ2-1; TRBD2 is a possible D gene (5 bases). Germline values: CDR1 SGHTA, CDR2 FQGNSA. With 1 base removed from V and 4 bases from J, the gap between germline ends came to 8 bases. CDR3 length: 14 amino acids. In nucleotides, the CDR3 is TGTGCCAGCAGCTTAGGAGGGATTTACAATGAGCAGTTCTTC. It is translated as CASSLGGIYNEQFF.

Remarks on this clone: This sample includes further DNA sequences coding for the same CDR3. The chain carries TRBV2 and TRBJ2-1; 9 bases are a match to TRBD1. The CDR3 sequence is 15 residues long. Germline V gene data show CDR1 as SNHLY and CDR2 as FYNNEI. V lost 6 bases, J lost 1 base, and 4 bases stayed unmatched. CDR3 region: CASRRDRESYNEQFF. The CDR3 DNA reads TGTGCCAGCAGGAGGGACAGGGAATCCTACAATGAGCAGTTCTTC.

V and J are TRBV4-3 and TRBJ2-1; D is uncertain. Looked up from germline, CDR1 is LGHNA and CDR2 is YSLEER. V lost 1 base to trimming and J lost 2 bases, with 9 bases between them. CDR3 length: 15 residues. The CDR3 loop is CASSQGQVPYNEQFF. CDR3 DNA sequence: TGCGCCAGCAGCCAAGGGCAAGTCCCCTACAATGAGCAGTTCTTC.

This clone was seen more than once but under ten times. CDR3 residues: CASSPNRAPNYGYTF. In nucleotides, the CDR3 is TGTGCCAGCTCACCAAACAGGGCTCCCAACTATGGCTACACCTTC. The chain uses TRBV18 and TRBJ1-2, with D tentatively TRBD1 (6 bases). The CDR3 has 15 amino acids. V was shortened by 2 bases and J by 2 bases, with 12 bases between the two germline ends. Germline-derived CDR1 and CDR2 are KGHSH and LQKENI.

This clone came up a few times. This chain joins TRBV5-1 and TRBJ2-7, with a tentative D call TRBD2 (6 bases). This CDR3 comprises 15 residues. V lost 2 bases, J lost 3 bases, and 15 bases lay in between. Germline V lookup: CDR1 SGHRS, CDR2 YFSETQ. CDR3 sequence reads: CASSFFPGSVYEQYF. DNA of the CDR3: TGCGCCAGCAGCTTCTTCCCCGGGAGTGTCTACGAGCAGTACTTC.

The chain recombines TRBV6-6 with TRBJ2-3, with a tentative D call TRBD2 (5 bases). Germline-derived CDR1 and CDR2 are MNHNY and SVGAGI (reference sequence). V shed 3 bases and J shed 0 bases, with 10 bases lying between them. This CDR3 has 15 amino acids. The CDR3 nucleotides read TGTGCCAGCAGTTATCGAGGGCCTAGCACAGATACGCAGTATTTT. It specifies CASSYRGPSTDTQYF.

This clone was recorded a few times. V and J are TRBV18 and TRBJ2-1, with 9 positions matching TRBD1. Per germline, CDR1 KGHSH and CDR2 LQKENI. With 6 bases clipped from V and 8 bases from J, the junction kept 17 bases outside the gene matches. This CDR3 comprises 17 residues. CDR3 nucleotide sequence: TGTGCCAGCTCCATCCGGGACAGGGTCTCCGCTAGGTATGAGCAGTTCTTC. Its translation: CASSIRDRVSARYEQFF. Complete variable domain (other parts from reference TRBV18 and TRBJ2-1): NAGVMQNPRHLVRRRGQEARLRCSPMKGHSHVYWYRQLPEEGLKFMVYLQKENIIDESGMPKERFSAEFPKEGPSILRIQQVVRGDSAAYFCASSIRDRVSARYEQFFGPGTRLTVL.

This clone was observed a few times. The chain uses TRBV11-2 and TRBJ2-7; tentatively, D is TRBD1 (6 bases). CDR1 SGHAT and CDR2 FQNNGV come from the germline V gene. Trimming shortened V by 4 bases and J by 4 bases, and 17 bases separated the two germline ends. The CDR3 consists of 15 residues. The CDR3 bases are TGTGCCAGCAGCTCCCGCGTGGATAGGGGGTACGAGCAGTACTTC. Translation gives CASSSRVDRGYEQYF.

The rearrangement links TRBV9 to TRBJ2-5; the match to TRBD2 covers 12 bases. The J segment lost 7 bases and the V segment lost 0 bases, leaving 4 bases of the junction unmatched. The CDR3 consists of 15 residues. Germline-derived CDR1 and CDR2 are SGDLS and YYNGEE. CDR3 in amino acids: CASSVGLAGDGTQYF. CDR3 in DNA: TGTGCCAGCAGCGTAGGACTAGCGGGAGATGGGACCCAGTACTTC.

This clone came up once. The gene calls are TRBV7-2 and TRBJ2-2; 14 bases are a match to TRBD2. Germline trimming cut 4 bases from V and 8 bases from J; bases unmatched to any gene: 6. Germline V gives CDR1 SGHTA, CDR2 FQGNSA. This CDR3 comprises 16 residues. The CDR3 protein is CASSSGTSGSAGELFF. The DNA of the CDR3 is TGTGCCAGCAGCTCCGGGACTAGCGGGAGTGCTGGGGAGCTGTTTTTT.

This clone has a handful of counts. CDR3 sequence reads: CASRRTGFYEQYF. The CDR3 DNA reads as TGTGCCAGCAGAAGGACAGGGTTCTACGAGCAGTACTTC. The genes are TRBV2 and TRBJ2-7, with 8 bases identical to TRBD1. This CDR3 region has 13 residues. Per the germline V gene, CDR1 is SNHLY and CDR2 is FYNNEI. Trimming took 6 bases from V and 3 from J; bases not matched to a gene: 4. Full variable domain (rest looked up from reference TRBV2 and TRBJ2-7): EPEVTQTPSHQVTQMGQEVILRCVPISNHLYFYWYRQILGQKVEFLVSFYNNEISEKSEIFDDQFSVERPDGSNFTLKIRSTKLEDSAMYFCASRRTGFYEQYFGPGTRLTVT.

The chain links TRBV7-9 to TRBJ2-1; TRBD2 matches at 11 bases. V dropped 5 bases and J dropped 2; count of bases not matched to a gene: 2. The CDR3 covers 15 residues. CDR1 and CDR2 from the germline V gene are SEHNR and FQNEAQ (reference sequence). The CDR3 reads CASSTSGGAYNEQFF. Here the CDR3 DNA reads TGTGCCAGCAGCACTAGCGGGGGAGCCTACAATGAGCAGTTCTTC. Based on the CDR3 plus reference TRBV7-9 and TRBJ2-1, the full variable domain is DTGVSQNPRHKITKRGQNVTFRCDPISEHNRLYWYRQTLGQGPEFLTYFQNEAQLEKSRLLSDRFSAERPKGSFSTLEIQRTEQGDSAMYLCASSTSGGAYNEQFFGPGTRLTVL.

This clone has just a few counts. The CDR3 nucleotides are TGTGCCTGGAGTGTACTTGGTCTGGCTAATGAAAAACTGTTTTTT. Its translation: CAWSVLGLANEKLFF. The chain recombines TRBV30 with TRBJ1-4, with D unresolved. Germline V gene sequence: CDR1 GTSNPN, CDR2 SVGIG (reference sequence). The CDR3 has 15 residues. The germline V and J ends were trimmed by 0 bases and 3 bases, with 11 bases remaining between them.

The chain joins TRBV7-2 to TRBJ2-1; 11 bases fit TRBD2. The CDR3 totals 15 residues. Trimming took 1 base from V and 7 from J; bases not matched to a gene: 3. The germline V gene has CDR1 SGHTA and CDR2 FQGNSA. CDR3 protein: CASSLVAGGLNEQFF. CDR3 nucleotide sequence: TGTGCCAGCAGCTTAGTAGCGGGAGGGTTAAATGAGCAGTTCTTC.

This chain uses TRBV5-1 with TRBJ1-1, with D unresolved. The ends were cut back, 2 bases at V and 1 base at J, with 9 bases in the middle. Per the germline V gene, CDR1 is SGHRS and CDR2 is YFSETQ. The CDR3 contains 14 residues. CDR3 sequence: CASSLALTNTEAFF. CDR3 DNA: TGCGCCAGCAGCTTAGCGCTTACGAACACTGAAGCTTTCTTT.

This clone appeared many times. This chain links TRBV29-1 with TRBJ2-1; TRBD1 matches at 8 bases. Germline trimming cut 6 bases from V and 9 bases from J; bases unmatched to any gene: 7. Germline values: CDR1 SQVTM, CDR2 ANQGSEA. The CDR3 runs to 12 residues. The chain's CDR3 is CSVDRGRPEQFF. The CDR3 DNA is TGCAGCGTCGACAGGGGTAGACCTGAGCAGTTCTTC.

The rearrangement joins TRBV29-1 to TRBJ2-1, with 9 bases aligning to TRBD1. This CDR3 has 14 amino acids. Germline CDR1 SQVTM, CDR2 ANQGSEA. V trimming: 5 bases; J trimming: 0 bases; junction bases outside the gene matches: 2. This CDR3 is CSVLTGGSYNEQFF. CDR3 DNA: TGCAGCGTTCTGACAGGGGGCTCCTACAATGAGCAGTTCTTC.

The chain couples TRBV7-2 to TRBJ1-4; no definite D call. This CDR3 has 14 amino acids. Germline lookup yields CDR1 SGHTA and CDR2 FQGNSA. V lost 0 bases to trimming and J lost 8 bases, with 10 bases between them. The CDR3 protein is CASSLASSSEKLFF. The CDR3 DNA sequence: TGTGCCAGCAGCTTAGCGTCAAGTTCCGAAAAACTGTTTTTT.

This clone came up a few times. One junction end disagrees with the germline gene, perhaps due to a read error. The chain recombines TRBV14 with TRBJ2-7; 7 bases map to TRBD1. There are 13 residues in the CDR3. Looked up from germline, CDR1 is SGHDN and CDR2 is FVKESK. The CDR3 region has the DNA TGTGCCAGCAGCCGAATACTGCAGGGGGAGATACACTTC. Translating gives CASSRILQGEIHF.